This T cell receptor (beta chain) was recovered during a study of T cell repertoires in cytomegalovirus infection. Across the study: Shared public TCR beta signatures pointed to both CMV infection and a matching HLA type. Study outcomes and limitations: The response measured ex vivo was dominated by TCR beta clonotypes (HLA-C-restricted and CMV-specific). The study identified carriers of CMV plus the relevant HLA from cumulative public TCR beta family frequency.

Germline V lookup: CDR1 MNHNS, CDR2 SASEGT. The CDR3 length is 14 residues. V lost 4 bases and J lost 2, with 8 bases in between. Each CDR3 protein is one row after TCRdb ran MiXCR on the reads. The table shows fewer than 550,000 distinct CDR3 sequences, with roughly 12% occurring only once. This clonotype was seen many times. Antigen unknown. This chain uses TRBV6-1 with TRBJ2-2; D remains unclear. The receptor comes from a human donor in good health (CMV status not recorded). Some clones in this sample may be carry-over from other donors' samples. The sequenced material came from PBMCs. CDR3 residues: CASSGGTNTGELFF. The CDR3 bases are TGTGCCAGCAGTGGGGGTACAAACACCGGGGAGCTGTTTTTT.